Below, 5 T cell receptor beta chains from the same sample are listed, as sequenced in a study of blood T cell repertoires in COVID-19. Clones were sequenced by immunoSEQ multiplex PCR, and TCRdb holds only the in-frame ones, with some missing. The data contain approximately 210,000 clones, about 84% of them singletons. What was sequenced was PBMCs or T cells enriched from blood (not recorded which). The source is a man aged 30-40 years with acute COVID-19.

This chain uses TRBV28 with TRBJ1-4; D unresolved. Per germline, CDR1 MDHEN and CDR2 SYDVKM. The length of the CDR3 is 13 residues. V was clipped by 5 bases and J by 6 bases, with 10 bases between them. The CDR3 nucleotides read TGTGCCAGCAGTGTCGCATCGGATGAAAAACTGTTTTTT. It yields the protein CASSVASDEKLFF.

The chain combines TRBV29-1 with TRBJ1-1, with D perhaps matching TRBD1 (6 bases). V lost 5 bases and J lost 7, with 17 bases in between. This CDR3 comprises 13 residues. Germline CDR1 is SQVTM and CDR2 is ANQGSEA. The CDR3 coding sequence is TGCAGCGTTCGGGGGGGCAGGATTAGTGAAGCTTTCTTT. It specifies CSVRGGRISEAFF.

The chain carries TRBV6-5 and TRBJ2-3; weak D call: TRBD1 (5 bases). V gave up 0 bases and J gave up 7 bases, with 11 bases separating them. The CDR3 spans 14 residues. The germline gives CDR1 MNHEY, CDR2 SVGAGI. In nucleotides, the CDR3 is TGTGCCAGCAGTTACTCTAGGGGCGCGAATACGCAGTATTTT. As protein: CASSYSRGANTQYF.

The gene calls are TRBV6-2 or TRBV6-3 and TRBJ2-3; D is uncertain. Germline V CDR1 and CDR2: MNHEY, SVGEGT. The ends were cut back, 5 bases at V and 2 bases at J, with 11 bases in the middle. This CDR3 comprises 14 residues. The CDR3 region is CASSRTTSTDTQYF. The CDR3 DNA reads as TGTGCCAGCAGTCGTACTACTTCCACAGATACGCAGTATTTT.

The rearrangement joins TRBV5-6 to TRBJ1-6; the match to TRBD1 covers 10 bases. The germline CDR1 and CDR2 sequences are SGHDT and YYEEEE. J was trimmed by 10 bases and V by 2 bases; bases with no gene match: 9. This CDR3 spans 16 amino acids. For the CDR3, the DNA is TGTGCCAGCAGCTTTGGGCCCGGGACAGGGGTCTCACCCCTCCACTTT. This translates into CASSFGPGTGVSPLHF.